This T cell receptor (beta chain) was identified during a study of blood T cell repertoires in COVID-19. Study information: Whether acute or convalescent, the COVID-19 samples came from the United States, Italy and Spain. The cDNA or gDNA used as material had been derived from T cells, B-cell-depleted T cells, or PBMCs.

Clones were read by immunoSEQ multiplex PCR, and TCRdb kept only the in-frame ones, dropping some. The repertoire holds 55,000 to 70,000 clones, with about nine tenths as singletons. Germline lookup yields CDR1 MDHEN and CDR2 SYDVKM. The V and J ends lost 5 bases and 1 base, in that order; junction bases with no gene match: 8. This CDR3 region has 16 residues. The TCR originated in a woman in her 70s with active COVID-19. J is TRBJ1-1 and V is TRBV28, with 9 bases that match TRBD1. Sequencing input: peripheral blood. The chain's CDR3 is CASSTGGAGRNTEAFF. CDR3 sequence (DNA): TGTGCCAGCAGTACAGGGGGCGCGGGACGGAACACTGAAGCTTTCTTT.